This T cell receptor (beta chain) was recorded in a study of blood T cell repertoires in COVID-19. The wider study: Acute and convalescent COVID-19 samples came from the United States, Italy and Spain.

Study processing details: Nucleated cell counts were estimated from reference gene primer amplification. Clones were read by immunoSEQ multiplex PCR, and TCRdb kept only the in-frame ones, dropping some. For V, J and clone size, that table is used; D and trimming come from the DNA. Of about 150,000 clones in the sample, roughly 88% are singletons; the top ten hold 8% to 11%. Sequencing was performed on peripheral blood. The sequence came from a man aged 55 to 70 with active or convalescent COVID-19.

CDR3 coding DNA: TGTGCCAGCAGCTTAGGAGGGGGCTTCTACGAGCAGTACTTC. This sequence encodes CASSLGGGFYEQYF. The chain recombines TRBV7-2 with TRBJ2-7; 7 bases align to TRBD1. J was trimmed by 3 bases and V by 1 base; bases with no gene match: 3. This CDR3 has 14 amino acids. Germline assignment: CDR1 SGHTA and CDR2 FQGNSA.